This T cell receptor (beta chain) appears in the sequencing data of a study of OX40 agonist ivuxolimab in advanced cancers. Produced via immunoSEQ multiplex PCR; TCRdb's table is partial and in-frame only. The sample lists more than 95,000 clones, roughly 90% occurring once. On this clone: No antigen is known for it.

V gave up 3 bases and J gave up 1 base, with 15 bases separating them. Germline V lookup: CDR1 SGHNT, CDR2 YYREEE (reference sequence). The CDR3 is 16 residues long. The study, taken as a whole, reports: CD4+ and CD8+ blood T cells expanded clonally by week 6 at 0.1 to 3.0 mg/kg.

The sample in question was CD4+ or CD8+ T cells sorted from blood, obtained in a trial of the OX40 agonist ivuxolimab. This TCR was sampled from an adult with an advanced solid tumor such as melanoma, head and neck, liver or kidney cancer. The chain links TRBV5-4 to TRBJ2-3; a weak D match, TRBD2 (7 bases). The CDR3 DNA reads as TGTGCCAGCAGCTCGGGGGGCCAAACGGGCACAGATACGCAGTATTTT. It specifies CASSSGGQTGTDTQYF. Full variable domain (remainder filled in from reference TRBV5-4 and TRBJ2-3): ETGVTQSPTHLIKTRGQQVTLRCSSQSGHNTVSWYQQALGQGPQFIFQYYREEENGRGNFPPRFSGLQFPNYSSELNVNALELDDSALYLCASSSGGQTGTDTQYFGPGTRLTVL.